Presented here are 15 T cell receptor beta chains from one specimen sequenced in a study of CD8+ T cells in alopecia areata. Sequencing templates came from extracted RNA that was reverse transcribed into cDNA. Clones were sequenced by immunoSEQ multiplex PCR, and TCRdb holds only the in-frame ones, with some missing. There are roughly 120,000 clones in the sample, none observed a single time. The sample taken for sequencing was lesional skin. The receptors shown here come from a C3H/HeJ mouse with alopecia areata. The MHC haplotype of this mouse line is H2-k.

A word on this clone: Genes here carry mouse names. Partial CDR3 DNA: TGTGCCAGCAGTGCATACCTCTTCCCGGGACTGACTAGTGCAGAA. Amino acids: CASSAYLFPGLTSAE. The full CDR3 protein is CASSAYLFPGLTSAETLYF. The chain carries TRBV13-3 and TRBJ2-3; 7 bases fit TRBD2. The CDR3 extends 4 residues past the end of the read, so its final part is completed from the germline J gene. CDR3 size: 19 residues. V lost 3 bases and J lost 0; bases outside the gene matches: 16. Germline CDR1 and CDR2: NNHDY and SYVADS.

This clone was seen only a few times. The gene names given are mouse names. The CDR3 end is not reached by the read, which stops 4 residues before it; the germline J gene fills it in. V is TRBV1 and J is TRBJ2-4, with D possibly being TRBD1 (6 bases). Between the trimmed V and J ends, which lost 4 bases and 0 bases, there was a span of 11 bases. CDR3 length equals 15 residues. The germline gives CDR1 NSQYPW, CDR2 LRSPGD (reference sequence). CDR3 DNA, as far as it was read: TGCACCTGCAGTGGGGGCAGGGGTAGTCAAAAC. It specifies CTCSGGRGSQN. The CDR3 in its entirety is CTCSGGRGSQNTLYF.

Remarks on this clone: The genes and germline here are from mouse. The read terminates 4 residues ahead of where the CDR3 ends, so the germline J gene completes it. This sequence joins TRBV13-1 and TRBJ1-4, with 8 nucleotides matching TRBD1. Looked up from germline, CDR1 is NSHNY and CDR2 is SYGAGN. V shed 2 bases and J 3 bases; nucleotides not matched to a gene: 3. The CDR3 covers 15 residues. The CDR3 loop is CASSDTGGTNERLFF. The CDR3 DNA, read in part, is TGTGCCAGCAGTGACACAGGGGGAACCAACGAA.

Of note for this clone: Any gene name here is a mouse gene name. The read is 4 residues too short to cover the CDR3 end, so that end is filled in from the germline J gene. This sequence joins TRBV1 and TRBJ1-4; possible D gene TRBD1, 6 bases. V lost 0 bases to trimming and J lost 6 bases, with 14 bases between them. Per the germline V gene, CDR1 is NSQYPW and CDR2 is LRSPGD (reference sequence). The CDR3 is 16 amino acids. The CDR3 bases that were read are TGCACCTGCAGTGCAGATCCCCCAGGGGAGGACGAA. This translates into CTCSADPPGEDE. The full CDR3 sequence reads CTCSADPPGEDERLFF.

With regard to this clone: Gene names and germline refer to mouse. The CDR3 end is not reached by the read, which stops 4 residues before it; the germline J gene fills it in. The chain is built from TRBV1 and TRBJ1-2, with D maybe TRBD1 (5 bases). Trimming shortened V by 2 bases and J by 1 base, and 8 bases separated the two germline ends. The length of the CDR3 is 14 residues. Germline-derived CDR1 and CDR2 are NSQYPW and LRSPGD (reference sequence). Partial CDR3 DNA: TGCACCTGCAGTGCACGTCAGGGAAACTCC. Translated, it gives CTCSARQGNS. The full CDR3 reads CTCSARQGNSDYTF.

This clone came up a few times. The gene names given are mouse names. The read ends 4 residues early relative to the CDR3; the germline J gene fills the gap. The chain recombines TRBV13-3 with TRBJ1-4, with unresolved D. The CDR3 is 13 residues long. The germline CDR1 and CDR2 sequences are NNHDY and SYVADS. V dropped 3 bases and J dropped 4 bases, with 7 bases sitting between them. The CDR3 DNA, read in part, is TGTGCCAGCAGTGTTCCATACAACGAA. Its translation is CASSVPYNE. The CDR3 in full is CASSVPYNERLFF.

This clone has only a few counts. Genes here carry mouse names. The covered CDR3 bases are TGCACCTGCAGTGCATCTGGCTACTATGCT. The encoded protein is CTCSASGYYA. From start to end, the CDR3 is CTCSASGYYAEQFF. The J gene is TRBJ2-1, the V gene TRBV1; no clear D. The CDR3 is cut off 4 residues early in the read; its end comes from the germline J gene. Trimming stripped 2 bases from V and 2 bases from J, with 7 bases between. The CDR3 length is 14 residues. CDR1 is NSQYPW and CDR2 is LRSPGD in the germline V gene (reference sequence).

The sample holds a few counts of this clone. Gene names and germline match the mouse. The read ends 4 residues early relative to the CDR3; the germline J gene fills the gap. The V and J genes are TRBV13-3 and TRBJ2-2, with D perhaps TRBD1 (5 bases). V shed 5 bases and J shed 0 bases, with 8 bases lying between them. The V gene's germline CDR1 is NNHDY and CDR2 SYVADS. This CDR3 spans 14 amino acids. The CDR3 bases that were read are TGTGCCAGCAGGTCAGGGTCAAACACCGGG. As protein: CASRSGSNTG. In full, the CDR3 reads CASRSGSNTGQLYF. Full variable domain (missing parts from reference TRBV13-3 and TRBJ2-2): EAAVTQSPRSKVAVTGGKVTLSCHQTNNHDYMYWYRQDTGHGLRLIHYSYVADSTEKGDIPDGYKASRPSQENFSLILELASLSQTAVYFCASRSGSNTGQLYFGEGSKLTVL.

Notes on this clone: Germline and genes: mouse. The read ends 4 residues before the CDR3 terminus; that terminus is restored from the germline J gene. The V call is TRBV19, the J call TRBJ2-1, with 11 bases lining up with TRBD2. The CDR3 is made up of 16 amino acids. Germline V CDR1 and CDR2: FNHDT, SITEND (reference sequence). The V and J ends lost 5 bases and 3 bases, in that order; junction bases with no gene match: 7. Partial CDR3 DNA: TGTGCCAGCAGCCCCGGACTGGGGGGTGGCTATGCT. It specifies CASSPGLGGGYA. The full CDR3 protein reads CASSPGLGGGYAEQFF.

This clone has more than one count but fewer than ten. The listed TCRdb protein conflicts with the DNA translation at residue 9, and the protein shown is translated directly from the DNA. Genes here carry mouse names. The read halts 3 residues ahead of the CDR3 end, with the missing end drawn from the germline J gene. This rearrangement joins TRBV13-3 to TRBJ1-3; D gene uncertain. V was pared by 3 bases and J by 4 bases, with 5 bases between. CDR1 is NNHDY and CDR2 is SYVADS in the germline V gene. This CDR3 contains 12 residues. The DNA read from the CDR3 is TGTGCCAGCAGTGCGTGGGGAAATACG. It yields the protein CASSAWGNT. The complete CDR3 protein is CASSAWGNTLYF.

Only a few counts were recorded for this clone. Each gene name is a mouse one. The read stops 4 residues short of the end of the CDR3; the missing end is completed from the germline J gene. This chain links TRBV13-2 with TRBJ2-5; 7 nucleotides match TRBD1. In germline, CDR1 is NNHNN, CDR2 SYGAGS (reference sequence). The CDR3 length is 14 residues. The CDR3 protein is CASGDRGREDTQYF. The part of the CDR3 DNA that was read is TGTGCCAGCGGTGACAGGGGGAGGGAAGAC.

In its sample, this clone was seen a few times. The gene names given are mouse names. The sequence runs out 4 residues before the end of the CDR3; the remainder is reconstructed from the germline J gene. V gene TRBV13-1 combines with J gene TRBJ2-4; 7 bases agree with TRBD1. V lost 2 bases to trimming and J lost 0 bases; unmatched junction nucleotides: 3. Germline CDR1 is NSHNY and CDR2 is SYGAGN. This CDR3 comprises 15 residues. The CDR3 DNA, read in part, is TGTGCCAGCAGTGAAAACAGGGGTAGTCAAAAC. It translates to CASSENRGSQN. The CDR3 in its entirety is CASSENRGSQNTLYF.

Comment on this clone: Genes and germline come from the mouse. The read halts 4 residues ahead of the CDR3 end, with the missing end drawn from the germline J gene. The chain uses TRBV13-3 and TRBJ2-7, with TRBD1 matching over 10 bases. The CDR3 is 15 amino acids. CDR1 is NNHDY, CDR2 SYVADS, per germline. This CDR3 reads CASSVRQGALYEQYF. The sequenced CDR3 bases are TGTGCCAGCAGTGTCCGACAGGGGGCGCTTTAT.

This clone was seen only a few times. Gene and germline names: mouse. The sequenced part of the CDR3 DNA is TGCACCTGCAGTGCAGATCAGGGGGCAACAGAA. It yields the protein CTCSADQGATE. The whole CDR3 reads CTCSADQGATETLYF. The chain has TRBV1 and TRBJ2-3; TRBD1 matches 8 bases. The read ends 4 residues before the CDR3 terminus; that terminus is restored from the germline J gene. V dropped 0 bases and J dropped 4; count of bases not matched to a gene: 3. Germline V gene sequence: CDR1 NSQYPW, CDR2 LRSPGD (reference sequence). This CDR3 has 15 amino acids.

This clone was counted between two and nine times. The protein listed by TCRdb differs at residue 13 from the translated DNA, so the DNA translation is shown. Gene and germline names: mouse. With the read ending 3 residues before the CDR3 end, the germline J gene is used to fill in that end. The gene calls are TRBV13-3 and TRBJ1-6, with a weak D call TRBD1 (5 bases). TRBJ1-6 is an ORF; its function is uncertain. V dropped 4 bases and J dropped 1 base, with 12 bases sitting between them. Per germline, CDR1 NNHDY and CDR2 SYVADS. The CDR3 has 16 amino acids. The CDR3 DNA, read in part, is TGTGCCAGCAGTCCCCTGACAGCCTCCTATAATTCGCCC. This codes for CASSPLTASYNSP. The CDR3 in full is CASSPLTASYNSPLYF.